The subject of this entry is one T cell receptor beta chain. Its antigen remains unknown. Findings and limits, study-wide: Tumor memory CD4+ T cell TCR gene usage was found to cluster with blood and lymph node memory CD4+ cells and with lymph node naive CD4+ cells.

The V gene's germline CDR1 is MNHNS and CDR2 SASEGT. The CDR3 loop spans 15 amino acids. Germline trimming cut 6 bases from V and 2 bases from J; bases unmatched to any gene: 7. The sorted Tregs were CD4+CD25+CD127-/low cells. After constant-region reverse-primer amplification, full-length variable regions underwent semi-nested PCR with Nested Universal Primer A. In TCRdb, the 5' RACE reads were re-called with MiXCR into one record per CDR3 protein. Among 35,000 to 45,000 distinct CDR3 sequences listed, about a fifth were seen once. Sequenced input: Tregs sorted from a lymph node. The TCR originated in a female donor with breast cancer. The chain joins TRBV6-1 to TRBJ2-3; 8 nucleotides line up with TRBD1. The CDR3 region has the DNA TGTGCCAGCAGCCTTCGACAGGGGATCACAGATACGCAGTATTTT. Residues: CASSLRQGITDTQYF.